What follows are 6 T cell receptor beta chains derived from one specimen sequenced in a study of blood T cell repertoires in COVID-19. The table came from immunoSEQ multiplex PCR; TCRdb's copy has only in-frame clones and leaves some out. The repertoire holds roughly 220,000 clones, with about 80% as singletons. Sequencing was done on a sample of PBMCs or T cells enriched from blood (not recorded which). All receptors come from a man in his forties who had recovered from COVID-19.

This clone showed up just once. V usage is TRBV2 and J usage is TRBJ1-3; weak D call: TRBD1 (6 bases). Per the germline V gene, CDR1 is SNHLY and CDR2 is FYNNEI. V gave up 0 bases and J gave up 0 bases, with 6 bases separating them. The CDR3 loop spans 15 amino acids. CDR3 sequence reads: CASSEAGGSGNTIYF. The DNA for the CDR3 is TGTGCCAGCAGTGAAGCAGGGGGCTCTGGAAACACCATATATTTT.

This rearrangement joins TRBV7-9 to TRBJ1-1, with 9 bases identical to TRBD1. The CDR3 loop spans 15 amino acids. The germline V gene encodes CDR1 SEHNR and CDR2 FQNEAQ (reference sequence). V was pared by 4 bases and J by 3 bases, with 6 bases of the junction left unmatched. Here the CDR3 reads CASSYRGRGDTEAFF. The CDR3 DNA sequence: TGTGCCAGCAGCTACAGGGGGCGCGGGGACACTGAAGCTTTCTTT. Looking up the rest from reference TRBV7-9 and TRBJ1-1 gives the full variable domain: DTGVSQNPRHKITKRGQNVTFRCDPISEHNRLYWYRQTLGQGPEFLTYFQNEAQLEKSRLLSDRFSAERPKGSFSTLEIQRTEQGDSAMYLCASSYRGRGDTEAFFGQGTRLTVV.

This clone occurred many times. The rearrangement uses TRBV5-1 and TRBJ1-4; D is unresolved. CDR3 length equals 14 residues. Between the trimmed V and J ends, which lost 0 bases and 5 bases, there was a span of 8 bases. Germline CDR1 reads SGHRS; CDR2 reads YFSETQ. CDR3 sequence: CASSLAPGNEKLFF. The CDR3 DNA is TGCGCCAGCAGCTTGGCCCCGGGGAATGAAAAACTGTTTTTT.

The sample holds one count of this clone. The rearrangement links TRBV5-1 to TRBJ1-6; D is ambiguous. This CDR3 is 15 amino acids long. V lost 4 bases and J 3 bases, leaving 11 bases between the germline ends. Germline V lookup: CDR1 SGHRS, CDR2 YFSETQ. The CDR3 DNA reads TGCGCCAGCAGCCCGAGGCCGAGCTATAATTCACCCCTCCACTTT. It encodes CASSPRPSYNSPLHF.

The chain joins TRBV5-1 to TRBJ1-1; D gene ambiguous. Germline V gene lookup returns CDR1 SGHRS and CDR2 YFSETQ. V shed 3 bases and J shed 1 base, with 10 bases lying between them. The CDR3 has 14 residues. The CDR3 is CASSSPSGNTEAFF. Written as DNA, the CDR3 is TGCGCCAGCAGCTCGCCCAGCGGGAACACTGAAGCTTTCTTT.

This chain connects TRBV6-6 to TRBJ2-7, with 8 bases matching TRBD2. Germline CDR1 reads MNHNY; CDR2 reads SVGAGI (reference sequence). This CDR3 is built from 15 residues. V shed 6 bases and J 5 bases; nucleotides not matched to a gene: 12. CDR3 sequence (DNA): TGTGCCAGCAGCCCCATAGCGGGAAGGATCCACGAGCAGTACTTC. This codes for CASSPIAGRIHEQYF.